This TCR beta chain is drawn from a study of T cell repertoires in cytomegalovirus infection. Study at large: Public TCR beta signature analysis indicated the presence of both CMV infection and matching HLA type.

Study-level results: Cumulated frequencies of public TCR beta families served to identify carriers of CMV plus the relevant HLA. Predominance within the ex vivo response was attributable to HLA-C-restricted CMV-specific TCR beta clonotypes.

Germline V gives CDR1 SGHAT, CDR2 FQDESV (reference sequence). CDR3 length equals 16 residues. Comments on this clonotype: Its specificity is not known. One end of the junction varies from germline; a read error may be responsible.

Via MiXCR, TCRdb re-called the reads, giving one row per CDR3 protein. The sample holds 7,000 to 9,500 distinct CDR3 sequences, roughly 53% seen once. The receptor comes from a human donor in good health (CMV status not recorded). Some clones in this sample may be carry-over from other donors' samples. The genes are TRBV11-1 and TRBJ2-1, with D unclear. Sequenced sample: PBMCs, sequenced either directly or after in vitro stimulation (not recorded which). Here the CDR3 reads CAVRLLGISTYNEKFF. CDR3 DNA: TGTGCCGTCCGATTGTTGGGAATATCCACCTACAATGAGAAGTTCTTC.